This record covers a single TCR beta chain. Its matching antigen is unknown. Sequenced with the Oncomine TCR Beta short-read assay was DNA taken from cultured CD4+ T cells. TCRdb called the PCR reads again in MiXCR, with one record for every CDR3 protein. The sample lists 3,500 or so distinct CDR3 sequences; 45% to 55% were seen once. The data were taken from a study of vaccination and CD4 T cells after COVID-19. Study as a whole: Recovered-phase convalescent patients showed SARS-CoV-2 positivity by nasal swab PCR; roughly ten were mild, one severe. The peptides that stimulated the cells were overlapping spike peptides from SARS-CoV-2, HCoV-NL63, HCoV-OC43 and HCoV-229E.

Trimming took 1 base from V and 5 from J, leaving 16 bases between them. The CDR3 extends over 15 amino acids. CDR1 and CDR2 from the germline V gene are SGHRS and YFSETQ. This sample's treatment: roughly 10-day PBMC culture with coronavirus spike peptide pools or control peptides (ViraFEST assay). The chain carries TRBV5-1 and TRBJ2-7; D not resolved. This sequence originates from a human donor who had recovered from COVID-19. Sequencing was performed on CD4+ T cells from blood, cultured in vitro. CDR3 coding DNA: TGCGCCAGCAGCTTGATGCCCCCCGGTCTCCACGAGCAGTACTTC. As protein: CASSLMPPGLHEQYF.